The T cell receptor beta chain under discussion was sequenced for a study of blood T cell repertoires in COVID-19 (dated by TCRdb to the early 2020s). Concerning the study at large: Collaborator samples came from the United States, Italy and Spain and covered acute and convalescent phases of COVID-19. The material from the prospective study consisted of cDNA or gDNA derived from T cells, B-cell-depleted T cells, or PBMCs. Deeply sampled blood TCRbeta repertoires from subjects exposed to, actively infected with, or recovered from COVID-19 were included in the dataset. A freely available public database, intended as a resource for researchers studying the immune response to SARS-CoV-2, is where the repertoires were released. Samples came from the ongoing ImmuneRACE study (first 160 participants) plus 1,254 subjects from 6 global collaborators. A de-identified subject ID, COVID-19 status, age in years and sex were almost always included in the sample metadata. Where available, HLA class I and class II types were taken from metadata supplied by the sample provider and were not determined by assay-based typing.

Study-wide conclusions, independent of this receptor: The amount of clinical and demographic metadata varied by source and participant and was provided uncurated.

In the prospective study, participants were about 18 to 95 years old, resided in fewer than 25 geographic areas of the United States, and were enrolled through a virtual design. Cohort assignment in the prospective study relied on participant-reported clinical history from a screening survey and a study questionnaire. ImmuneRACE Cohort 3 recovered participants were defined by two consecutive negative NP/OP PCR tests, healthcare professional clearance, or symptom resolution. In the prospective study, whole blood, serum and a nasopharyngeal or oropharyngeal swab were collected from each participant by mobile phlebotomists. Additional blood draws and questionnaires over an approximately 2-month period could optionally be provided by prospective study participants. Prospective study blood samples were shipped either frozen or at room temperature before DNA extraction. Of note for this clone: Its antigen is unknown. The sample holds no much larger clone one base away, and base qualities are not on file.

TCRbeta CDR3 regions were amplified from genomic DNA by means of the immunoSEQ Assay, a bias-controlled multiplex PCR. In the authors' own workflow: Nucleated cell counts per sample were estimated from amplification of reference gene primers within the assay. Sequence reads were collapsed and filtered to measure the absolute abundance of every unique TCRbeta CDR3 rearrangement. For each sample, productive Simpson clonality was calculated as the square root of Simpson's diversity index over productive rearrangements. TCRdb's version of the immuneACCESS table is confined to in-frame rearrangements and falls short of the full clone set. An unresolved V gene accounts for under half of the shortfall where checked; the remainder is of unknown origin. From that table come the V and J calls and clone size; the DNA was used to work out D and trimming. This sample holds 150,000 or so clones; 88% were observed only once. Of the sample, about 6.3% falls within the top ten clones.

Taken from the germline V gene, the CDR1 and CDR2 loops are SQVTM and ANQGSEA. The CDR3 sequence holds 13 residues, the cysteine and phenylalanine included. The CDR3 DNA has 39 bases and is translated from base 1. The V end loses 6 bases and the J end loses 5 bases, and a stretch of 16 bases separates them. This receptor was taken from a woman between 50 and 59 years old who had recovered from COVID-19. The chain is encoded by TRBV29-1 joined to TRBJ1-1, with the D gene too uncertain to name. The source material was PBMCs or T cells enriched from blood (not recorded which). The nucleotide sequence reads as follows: TGCAGCGTCGCGGGAGGTGGAGGGACTGAAGCTTTCTTT. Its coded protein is CSVAGGGGTEAFF.